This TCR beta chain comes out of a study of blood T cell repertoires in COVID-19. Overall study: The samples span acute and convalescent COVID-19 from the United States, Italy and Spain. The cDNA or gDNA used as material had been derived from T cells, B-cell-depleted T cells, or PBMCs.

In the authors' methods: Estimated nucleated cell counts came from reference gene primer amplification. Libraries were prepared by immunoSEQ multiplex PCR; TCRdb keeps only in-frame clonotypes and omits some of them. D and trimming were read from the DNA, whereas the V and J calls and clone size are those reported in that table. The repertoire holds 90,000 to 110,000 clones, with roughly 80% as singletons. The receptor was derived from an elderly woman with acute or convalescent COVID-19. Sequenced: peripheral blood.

This chain's CDR3 is CASSLRGTGSYEQYF. Written as DNA, the CDR3 is TGTGCCAGCAGCTTGCGTGGGACAGGCTCCTACGAGCAGTACTTC. V gene TRBV5-5 combines with J gene TRBJ2-7, with TRBD1 matching 8 bases. Germline V lookup: CDR1 SGHKS, CDR2 YYEKEE (reference sequence). J gave up 0 bases and V 1 base, and 3 bases lay outside the gene matches. The length of the CDR3 is 15 residues.